This T cell receptor beta chain was identified in a study of Graves' ophthalmopathy and Graves' hyperthyroidism. The CDR3 runs to 14 residues. With 0 bases removed from V and 1 base from J, the gap between germline ends came to 7 bases. Per germline, CDR1 MNHEY and CDR2 SVGEGT. The TCR beta CDR3 regions underwent amplification from RNA transcripts. A first-round RT-PCR used HTBI primers, followed by a second-round multiplex PCR. A single record per CDR3 protein comes from TCRdb applying MiXCR to the multiplex PCR reads. This table has roughly 500,000 distinct CDR3 sequences, approximately 15% appearing once. This clonotype was detected ten times or more.

The J gene is TRBJ2-7, the V gene TRBV6-2 or TRBV6-3; D is unresolved. Sequenced material: blood. The TCR sequence derives from a woman between 25 and 40 years old with Graves' ophthalmopathy. CDR3 DNA: TGTGCCAGCAGTTACTCAGCCATTTCCTACGAGCAGTACTTC. It yields the protein CASSYSAISYEQYF.